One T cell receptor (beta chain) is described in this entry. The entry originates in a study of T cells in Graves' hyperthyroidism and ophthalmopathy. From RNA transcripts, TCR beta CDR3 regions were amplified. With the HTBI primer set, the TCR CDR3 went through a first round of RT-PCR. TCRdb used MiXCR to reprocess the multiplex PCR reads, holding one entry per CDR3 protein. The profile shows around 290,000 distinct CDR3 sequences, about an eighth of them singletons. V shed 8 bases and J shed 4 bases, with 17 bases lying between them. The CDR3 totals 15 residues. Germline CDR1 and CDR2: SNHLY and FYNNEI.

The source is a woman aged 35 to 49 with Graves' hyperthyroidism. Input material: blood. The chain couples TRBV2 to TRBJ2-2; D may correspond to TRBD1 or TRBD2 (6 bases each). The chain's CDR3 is CASGGQLLVTGELFF. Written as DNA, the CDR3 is TGTGCCAGCGGGGGGCAATTATTGGTCACCGGGGAGCTGTTTTTT.